Below, 13 T cell receptor beta chains from the same sample are listed, as sequenced in a study of T-cell memory formation after mild COVID-19 (dated by TCRdb to the early 2020s). Library creation used 5' RACE. Sequencing was performed on an Illumina NovaSeq 6000. The public sequencing data were trimmed at Q25 with fastp and processed into clonotypes with MiXCR by TCRdb, which kept only in-frame beta chains. Rows matching on CDR3 protein sequence are summarized as one entry with the most common DNA and genes. The sample table shows 300,000 to 350,000 distinct CDR3 sequences, and roughly 13% are seen once. In total, the top ten clones hold approximately 22% of the sample. Input material: PBMCs or a T cell subset sorted from them (not recorded which). These receptors all stem from a young man who had mild COVID-19 (a few samples of this study predate the infection). The sample titles of this study are shuffled in the database, so cell type and time point are left out; the donor was told from shared clones.

This clonotype was counted many times. The chain recombines TRBV7-6 with TRBJ2-2, with TRBD1 matching over 9 bases. Germline values: CDR1 SGHVS, CDR2 FNYEAQ. The CDR3 has 17 amino acids. The trim removed 4 bases at V and 5 bases at J, leaving 11 bases unmatched. The CDR3 region is CASSSVFRTGETGELFF. The CDR3 bases are TGTGCCAGCAGCTCCGTATTTAGGACAGGGGAAACCGGGGAGCTGTTTTTT.

The genes are TRBV7-8 and TRBJ2-1; 15 nucleotides align to TRBD2. CDR1 and CDR2 from the germline V gene are SGHVS and FQNEAQ. J gave up 5 bases and V 5 bases, and 4 bases lay outside the gene matches. This CDR3 is 16 amino acids long. The CDR3 DNA is TGTGCCAGCAGCGCCGGACTAGCGGGGGGGAACAATGAGCAGTTCTTC. Amino acid sequence: CASSAGLAGGNNEQFF.

The CDR3 bases are TGTGCCAGCAGCCCCTGGATGGGGAACACTGAAGCTTTCTTT. Amino acid sequence: CASSPWMGNTEAFF. V and J are TRBV6-2 or TRBV6-3 and TRBJ1-1; no reliable D call. This CDR3 contains 14 residues. V lost 6 bases to trimming and J lost 1 base, with 12 bases between them. CDR1 is MNHEY, CDR2 SVGEGT, per germline.

This clonotype has ten or more counts. The chain joins TRBV18 to TRBJ2-3, with 7 nucleotides matching TRBD1. The germline V gene has CDR1 KGHSH and CDR2 LQKENI. The V gene end was trimmed by 2 bases and the J gene end by 1 base; junction bases not matched to a gene: 15. The CDR3 consists of 19 residues. The CDR3 loop is CASSPTSGQAPDGTDTQYF. In DNA, the CDR3 is TGTGCCAGCTCACCAACTTCCGGACAGGCCCCGGATGGCACAGATACGCAGTATTTT.

This clonotype showed up many times. V and J are TRBV5-1 and TRBJ2-1; 12 bases line up with TRBD2. J was trimmed by 0 bases and V by 4 bases; bases with no gene match: 11. CDR1 and CDR2 from the germline V gene are SGHRS and YFSETQ. This CDR3 region has 19 residues. In DNA form, the CDR3 reads TGCGCCAGCAGCCTATGGACTAGCGGGACCCCGAGCTCCTACAATGAGCAGTTCTTC. It specifies CASSLWTSGTPSSYNEQFF.

The sample holds a few counts of this clonotype. This chain joins TRBV7-9 and TRBJ1-5, with TRBD1 matching over 7 bases. The V gene end was trimmed by 5 bases and the J gene end by 4 bases; junction bases not matched to a gene: 8. Germline assignment: CDR1 SEHNR and CDR2 FQNEAQ (reference sequence). The CDR3 has 15 amino acids. The CDR3 here is CASSRGQGVNQPQHF. In DNA form, the CDR3 reads TGTGCCAGCAGCCGAGGGCAGGGGGTTAATCAGCCCCAGCATTTT. The full variable domain, in which reference TRBV7-9 and TRBJ1-5 provide the parts outside the CDR3, is DTGVSQNPRHKITKRGQNVTFRCDPISEHNRLYWYRQTLGQGPEFLTYFQNEAQLEKSRLLSDRFSAERPKGSFSTLEIQRTEQGDSAMYLCASSRGQGVNQPQHFGDGTRLSIL.

This clonotype appeared a few times. The chain links TRBV11-2 to TRBJ1-2; 7 nucleotides line up with TRBD1. Germline CDR1 reads SGHAT; CDR2 reads FQNNGV. Germline trimming cut 3 bases from V and 7 bases from J; bases unmatched to any gene: 8. The CDR3 has 14 residues. CDR3 protein: CASSFRTGLAGYTF. CDR3 in DNA: TGTGCCAGCAGCTTCCGGACAGGATTGGCTGGCTACACCTTC.

This clonotype was observed a handful of times. The chain recombines TRBV5-1 with TRBJ2-2; no clear D gene. Trimming cost V 2 bases and J 6 bases, with 8 bases left between them. Per the germline V gene, CDR1 is SGHRS and CDR2 is YFSETQ. The CDR3 has 13 amino acids. CDR3 loop: CASSFAPPGELFF. The CDR3 DNA sequence: TGCGCCAGCAGCTTTGCCCCGCCCGGGGAGCTGTTTTTT.

The chain carries TRBV28 and TRBJ1-3; maybe TRBD1 (6 bases). The V end was cut by 2 bases, the J end by 0 bases, with 11 bases between. CDR1 MDHEN and CDR2 SYDVKM come from the germline V gene. The CDR3 has 16 amino acids. For the CDR3, the DNA is TGTGCCAGCAGTTTAAGCCCAGGGGCCTCTGGAAACACCATATATTTT. Translating gives CASSLSPGASGNTIYF. The whole variable domain, remainder taken from reference TRBV28 and TRBJ1-3, is DVKVTQSSRYLVKRTGEKVFLECVQDMDHENMFWYRQDPGLGLRLIYFSYDVKMKEKGDIPEGYSVSREKKERFSLILESASTNQTSMYLCASSLSPGASGNTIYFGEGSWLTVV.

This clonotype was recorded a few times. The rearrangement joins TRBV6-5 to TRBJ2-2, with 7 bases identical to TRBD1. The germline CDR1 and CDR2 sequences are MNHEY and SVGAGI. Losses at the gene ends were 3 bases for V and 4 bases for J; bases not matched to a gene: 5. There are 15 residues in the CDR3. This chain's CDR3 is CASSYRGPGTGELFF. The DNA for the CDR3 is TGTGCCAGCAGTTATAGGGGGCCAGGCACCGGGGAGCTGTTTTTT.

This clonotype was detected only a few times. V gene TRBV4-2 combines with J gene TRBJ2-5; 9 bases agree with TRBD2. Germline V gene sequence: CDR1 LGHNA, CDR2 YNFKEQ. The CDR3 length is 16 residues. V lost 0 bases to trimming and J lost 5 bases; unmatched junction nucleotides: 7. DNA of the CDR3: TGTGCCAGCAGCCAAGAAGAAGCGGGGGGCTGGGAGACCCAGTACTTC. This codes for CASSQEEAGGWETQYF.

The sample holds many counts of this clonotype. The CDR3 DNA reads as TGTGCCAGCACCTATGACCTTTTGCGGTACTATGGCTACACCTTC. Translated: CASTYDLLRYYGYTF. The chain carries TRBV12-3 or TRBV12-4 and TRBJ1-2; D not resolved. This CDR3 has 15 amino acids. Trimming took off 7 bases at V and 3 bases at J, with 18 bases between the two ends.

This clonotype was counted many times. J is TRBJ2-1 and V is TRBV9; TRBD1 matches at 9 bases. The germline CDR1 and CDR2 sequences are SGDLS and YYNGEE. Trimming at V came to 3 bases and at J to 4 bases, leaving 2 bases not matched to a gene. This CDR3 comprises 14 residues. CDR3: CASSAGTGYNEQFF. In DNA, the CDR3 is TGTGCCAGCAGCGCCGGGACAGGGTACAATGAGCAGTTCTTC.